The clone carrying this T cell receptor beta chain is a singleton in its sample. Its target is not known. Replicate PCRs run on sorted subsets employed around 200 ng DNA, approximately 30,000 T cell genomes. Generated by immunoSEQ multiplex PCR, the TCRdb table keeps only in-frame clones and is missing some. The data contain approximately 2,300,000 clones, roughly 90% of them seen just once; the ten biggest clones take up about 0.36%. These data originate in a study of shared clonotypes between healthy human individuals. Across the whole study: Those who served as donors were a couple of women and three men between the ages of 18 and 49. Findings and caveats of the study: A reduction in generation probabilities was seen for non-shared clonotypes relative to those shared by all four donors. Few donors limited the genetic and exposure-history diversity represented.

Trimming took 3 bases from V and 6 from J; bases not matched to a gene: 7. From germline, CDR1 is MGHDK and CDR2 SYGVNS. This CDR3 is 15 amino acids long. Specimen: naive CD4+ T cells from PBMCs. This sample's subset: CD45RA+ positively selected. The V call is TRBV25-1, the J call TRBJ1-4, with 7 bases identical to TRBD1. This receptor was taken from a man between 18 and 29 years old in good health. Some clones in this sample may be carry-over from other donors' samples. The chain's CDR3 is CASSDSTGNYEKLFF. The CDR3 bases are TGTGCCAGCAGTGATTCGACAGGGAACTATGAAAAACTGTTTTTT.